The 23 T cell receptor beta chains below were found in one sample sequenced in a study of yellow fever vaccine responses in identical twins. TCRdb recomputed calls from the RT-PCR reads with MiXCR, one row per CDR3 protein. Of about 1,700 distinct CDR3 sequences listed, around four fifths are singletons. Sequences were derived from T cells from blood (PBMCs), unsorted or a sorted subset (not recorded which), sampled before or after yellow fever vaccination (not recorded which). The source is a young woman who received the yellow fever vaccine.

The gene calls are TRBV5-6 and TRBJ2-3, with 8 bases matching TRBD1. Germline V gives CDR1 SGHDT, CDR2 YYEEEE. The CDR3 loop spans 12 amino acids. V lost 4 bases to trimming and J lost 9 bases; unmatched junction nucleotides: 4. The CDR3: CASSMDRATQYF. As DNA, the CDR3 is TGTGCCAGCAGCATGGACAGGGCCACGCAGTATTTT.

V gene TRBV6-1 combines with J gene TRBJ2-3, with 14 bases matching TRBD2. The CDR3 sequence is 14 residues long. Germline V gene data show CDR1 as MNHNS and CDR2 as SASEGT. Losses at the gene ends were 6 bases for V and 13 bases for J; bases not matched to a gene: 9. The chain's CDR3 is CASSPDPGLAGEYF. As DNA, the CDR3 is TGTGCCAGCAGCCCAGATCCGGGACTAGCGGGGGAGTATTTT.

The genes are TRBV20-1 and TRBJ2-7; D is uncertain. The CDR3 sequence is 12 residues long. From germline, CDR1 is DFQATT and CDR2 SNEGSKA (reference sequence). The V end was cut by 6 bases, the J end by 4 bases, with 13 bases between. This CDR3 is CSAPVLAYEQYF. The CDR3 nucleotides are TGCAGTGCCCCCGTACTCGCTTACGAGCAGTACTTC.

This clonotype was counted only a few times. This CDR3 reads CASSQNRGSSNEQFF. In nucleotides, the CDR3 is TGTGCCAGCAGCCAAAACAGGGGGAGCTCCAATGAGCAGTTCTTC. The chain uses TRBV4-2 and TRBJ2-1; 8 bases are shared with TRBD1. J was trimmed by 6 bases and V by 2 bases; bases with no gene match: 6. Germline V gene sequence: CDR1 LGHNA, CDR2 YNFKEQ. The CDR3 is 15 residues long.

The CDR3 loop reads CASSPGGDLREQYF. The CDR3 nucleotides are TGTGCCAGCAGCCCCGGGGGGGATCTACGAGAGCAGTACTTC. V and J are TRBV11-2 and TRBJ2-7; 8 bases align to TRBD2. The CDR3 length is 14 residues. The V and J ends lost 5 bases and 7 bases, in that order; junction bases with no gene match: 10. Germline V gene lookup returns CDR1 SGHAT and CDR2 FQNNGV.

CDR3 amino acids: CATSGSGGAYNEQFF. For the CDR3, the DNA is TGTGCCACCAGCGGTAGCGGGGGCGCCTACAATGAGCAGTTCTTC. The chain joins TRBV15 to TRBJ2-1, with 9 bases lining up with TRBD2. This CDR3 spans 15 amino acids. Germline V gene data show CDR1 as LNHNV and CDR2 as YYDKDF (reference sequence). V shed 5 bases, J shed 2 bases, and the junction held 4 bases outside the gene matches. The whole variable domain, remainder taken from reference TRBV15 and TRBJ2-1, is DAMVIQNPRYQVTQFGKPVTLSCSQTLNHNVMYWYQQKSSQAPKLLFHYYDKDFNNEADTPDNFQSRRPNTSFCFLDIRSPGLGDTAMYLCATSGSGGAYNEQFFGPGTRLTVL.

The V gene is TRBV5-6, the J gene TRBJ1-2, with 9 nucleotides matching TRBD1. Trimming at V came to 0 bases and at J to 5 bases, leaving 8 bases not matched to a gene. Per germline, CDR1 SGHDT and CDR2 YYEEEE. This CDR3 has 16 residues. CDR3 region: CASSLELQGALYGYTF. The CDR3 nucleotides are TGTGCCAGCAGCTTGGAATTACAGGGGGCCCTTTATGGCTACACCTTC.

In this sample, this clonotype turned up a few times. This rearrangement joins TRBV7-6 to TRBJ2-1; D might be TRBD1 (5 bases). Trimming cost V 5 bases and J 3 bases, with 8 bases left between them. The CDR3 loop spans 13 amino acids. CDR1 is SGHVS, CDR2 FNYEAQ, per germline. Here the CDR3 reads CASSRDSYNEQFF. CDR3 nucleotides: TGTGCCAGCAGCCGCGACAGCTACAATGAGCAGTTCTTC. Filled out from reference TRBV7-6 and TRBJ2-1, the complete variable domain reads GAGVSQSPRYKVTKRGQDVALRCDPISGHVSLYWYRQALGQGPEFLTYFNYEAQQDKSGLPNDRFSAERPEGSISTLTIQRTEQRDSAMYRCASSRDSYNEQFFGPGTRLTVL.

V is TRBV4-3 and J is TRBJ2-7, with 8 bases that match TRBD2. Germline assignment: CDR1 LGHNA and CDR2 YSLEER. This CDR3 is 15 amino acids long. Trimming took 0 bases from V and 2 from J; bases not matched to a gene: 3. The CDR3 region has the DNA TGCGCCAGCAGCCAAGAGACGGGAGGGACCTACGAGCAGTACTTC. This encodes CASSQETGGTYEQYF.

The chain recombines TRBV29-1 with TRBJ1-5; the match to TRBD1 covers 9 bases. Looked up from germline, CDR1 is SQVTM and CDR2 is ANQGSEA. There are 12 residues in the CDR3. The CDR3 nucleotides are TGCAGTTGGGACAGGGACAATCAGCCCCAGCATTTT. Protein product: CSWDRDNQPQHF.

The rearrangement joins TRBV7-9 to TRBJ2-5; TRBD2 might be the D (5 bases). The germline gives CDR1 SEHNR, CDR2 FQNEAQ (reference sequence). V lost 2 bases and J lost 2, with 12 bases in between. This CDR3 spans 15 amino acids. CDR3 DNA sequence: TGTGCCAGCAGCTTAACTCCTCCGGGGCAAGAGACCCAGTACTTC. Encoded protein: CASSLTPPGQETQYF. The full variable domain, rest sourced from reference TRBV7-9 and TRBJ2-5, is DTGVSQNPRHKITKRGQNVTFRCDPISEHNRLYWYRQTLGQGPEFLTYFQNEAQLEKSRLLSDRFSAERPKGSFSTLEIQRTEQGDSAMYLCASSLTPPGQETQYFGPGTRLLVL.

The V and J genes are TRBV28 and TRBJ1-5; the D is unclear. The CDR3 consists of 12 residues. Germline V gene data show CDR1 as MDHEN and CDR2 as SYDVKM. V was trimmed by 6 bases and J by 3 bases, leaving 6 bases between them. The CDR3 here is CASSLFNQPQHF. The CDR3, as DNA: TGTGCCAGCAGCCTTTTCAATCAGCCCCAGCATTTT.

The V and J genes are TRBV10-3 and TRBJ2-1, with D perhaps matching TRBD1 or TRBD2 (7 bases each). In germline, CDR1 is ENHRY, CDR2 SYGVKD. V gave up 7 bases and J gave up 5 bases, with 18 bases separating them. This CDR3 contains 15 residues. CDR3 bases: TGTGCCATCATGCAGGGGGGACTACAAAACAATGAGCAGTTCTTC. Protein: CAIMQGGLQNNEQFF.

This chain connects TRBV5-1 to TRBJ2-7; D not resolved. The CDR3 consists of 11 residues. Germline V gene data show CDR1 as SGHRS and CDR2 as YFSETQ. Between the trimmed V and J ends, which lost 0 bases and 3 bases, there was a span of 1 base. The CDR3: CASSLGYEQYF. CDR3 bases: TGCGCCAGCAGCTTGGGCTACGAGCAGTACTTC.

This chain uses TRBV4-1 with TRBJ2-7; TRBD1 agrees at 8 bases. The germline gives CDR1 MGHRA, CDR2 YSYEKL. With V trimmed by 3 bases and J by 3 bases, 1 base remained unmatched. The CDR3 runs 13 residues. The CDR3, as DNA: TGCGCCAGCAGCCACACAGGGGGCTACGAGCAGTACTTC. It translates to CASSHTGGYEQYF.

The chain is built from TRBV6-1 and TRBJ1-2, with 8 bases fitting TRBD1. This CDR3 spans 13 amino acids. Germline V gene data show CDR1 as MNHNS and CDR2 as SASEGT. Trimming removed 7 bases from V and 5 bases from J; junction bases left unmatched: 6. This CDR3 is CASKAGQVYGYTF. The DNA for the CDR3 is TGTGCCAGCAAGGCGGGACAGGTGTATGGCTACACCTTC.

This clonotype came up once. The rearrangement joins TRBV20-1 to TRBJ2-1; TRBD2 matches 7 bases. Germline CDR1 reads DFQATT; CDR2 reads SNEGSKA (reference sequence). The ends lost 5 bases at V and 9 bases at J; junction bases unmatched: 4. The CDR3 covers 11 residues. The CDR3 sequence is CSAGPSGEQFF. Written as DNA, the CDR3 is TGCAGTGCTGGACCTAGCGGTGAGCAGTTCTTC.

V usage is TRBV15 and J usage is TRBJ1-6; no definite D call. V gave up 3 bases and J gave up 6 bases, with 18 bases separating them. The CDR3 contains 17 residues. CDR1 and CDR2 from the germline V gene are LNHNV and YYDKDF (reference sequence). DNA for the CDR3: TGTGCCACCAGCAGGGGCAATAACGGCGACCTTAATTCACCCCTCCACTTT. Its translation: CATSRGNNGDLNSPLHF. Full variable domain (missing parts from reference TRBV15 and TRBJ1-6): DAMVIQNPRYQVTQFGKPVTLSCSQTLNHNVMYWYQQKSSQAPKLLFHYYDKDFNNEADTPDNFQSRRPNTSFCFLDIRSPGLGDTAMYLCATSRGNNGDLNSPLHFGNGTRLTVT.

This sequence joins TRBV14 and TRBJ2-3; TRBD2 might be the D (5 bases). This CDR3 has 15 residues. V gave up 4 bases and J gave up 1 base, with 12 bases separating them. Germline V gene sequence: CDR1 SGHDN, CDR2 FVKESK. The CDR3 coding sequence is TGTGCCAGCAGCCGCCCTCTCGGGGGCACAGATACGCAGTATTTT. Amino acids: CASSRPLGGTDTQYF.

This chain links TRBV29-1 with TRBJ1-1, with D possibly matching TRBD1 (5 bases). This CDR3 has 14 amino acids. From germline, CDR1 is SQVTM and CDR2 ANQGSEA. The V gene lost 4 bases and the J gene lost 2 bases, with 14 bases spanning the gap. CDR3 in amino acids: CSVVEGSANTEAFF. As DNA, the CDR3 is TGCAGCGTTGTAGAGGGGTCGGCCAACACTGAAGCTTTCTTT.

V and J are TRBV28 and TRBJ2-5; 7 nucleotides line up with TRBD1. Germline V gene data show CDR1 as MDHEN and CDR2 as SYDVKM. Germline trimming cut 4 bases from V and 1 base from J; bases unmatched to any gene: 3. This CDR3 is 14 amino acids long. CDR3 in amino acids: CASSSGQVQETQYF. The CDR3 DNA follows: TGTGCCAGCAGTTCTGGACAGGTCCAAGAGACCCAGTACTTC.

The rearrangement joins TRBV18 to TRBJ2-3; D not resolved. CDR3 length: 12 residues. Germline V gene sequence: CDR1 KGHSH, CDR2 LQKENI. V was pared by 3 bases and J by 0 bases, with 1 base between. CDR3 bases: TGTGCCAGCTCACCCAGCACAGATACGCAGTATTTT. Its protein product is CASSPSTDTQYF.

The rearrangement links TRBV13 to TRBJ2-3; the match to TRBD2 covers 8 bases. V gave up 1 base and J gave up 1 base; unmatched junction bases: 1. Germline loops: CDR1 PRHDT, CDR2 FYEKMQ (reference sequence). This CDR3 has 15 residues. For the CDR3, the DNA is TGTGCCAGCAGCTTAGCGGGAGGGGGCACAGATACGCAGTATTTT. This translates into CASSLAGGGTDTQYF. The complete variable domain, with remaining parts taken from reference TRBV13 and TRBJ2-3, reads AAGVIQSPRHLIKEKRETATLKCYPIPRHDTVYWYQQGPGQDPQFLISFYEKMQSDKGSIPDRFSAQQFSDYHSELNMSSLELGDSALYFCASSLAGGGTDTQYFGPGTRLTVL.